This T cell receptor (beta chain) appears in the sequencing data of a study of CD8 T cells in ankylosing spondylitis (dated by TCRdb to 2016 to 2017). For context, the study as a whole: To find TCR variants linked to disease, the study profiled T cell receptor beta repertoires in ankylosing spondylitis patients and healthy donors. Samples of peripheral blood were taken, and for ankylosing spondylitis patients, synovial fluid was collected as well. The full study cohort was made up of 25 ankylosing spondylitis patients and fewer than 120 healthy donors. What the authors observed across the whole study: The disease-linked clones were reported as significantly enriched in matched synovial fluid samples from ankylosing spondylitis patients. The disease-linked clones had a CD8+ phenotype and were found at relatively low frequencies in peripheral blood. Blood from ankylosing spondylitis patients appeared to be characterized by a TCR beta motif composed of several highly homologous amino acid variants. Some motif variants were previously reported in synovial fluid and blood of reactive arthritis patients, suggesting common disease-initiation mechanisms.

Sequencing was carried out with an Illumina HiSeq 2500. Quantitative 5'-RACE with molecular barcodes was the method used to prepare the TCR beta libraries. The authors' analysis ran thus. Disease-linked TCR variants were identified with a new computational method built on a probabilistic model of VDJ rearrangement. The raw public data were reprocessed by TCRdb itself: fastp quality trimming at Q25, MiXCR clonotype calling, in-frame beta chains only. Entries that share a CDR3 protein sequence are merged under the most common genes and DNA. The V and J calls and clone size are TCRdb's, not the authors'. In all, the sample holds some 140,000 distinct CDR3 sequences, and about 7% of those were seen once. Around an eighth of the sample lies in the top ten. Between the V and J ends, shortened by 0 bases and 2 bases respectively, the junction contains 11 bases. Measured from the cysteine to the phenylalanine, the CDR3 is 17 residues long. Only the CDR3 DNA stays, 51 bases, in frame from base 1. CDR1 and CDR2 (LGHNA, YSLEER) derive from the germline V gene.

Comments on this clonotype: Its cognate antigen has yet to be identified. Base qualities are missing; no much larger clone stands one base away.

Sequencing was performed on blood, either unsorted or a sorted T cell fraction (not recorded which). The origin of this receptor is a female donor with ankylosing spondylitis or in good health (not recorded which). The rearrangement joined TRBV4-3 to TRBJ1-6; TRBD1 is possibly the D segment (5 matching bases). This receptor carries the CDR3 CASSQERGVTYNSPLHF. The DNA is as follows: TGCGCCAGCAGCCAAGAGCGGGGGGTTACCTATAATTCACCCCTCCACTTT.